Reported below is one T cell receptor beta chain. The sample holds other DNA sequences that translate to the same CDR3. The table came from immunoSEQ multiplex PCR; TCRdb's copy has only in-frame clones and leaves some out. The repertoire includes about 180,000 clones, over 85% of them detected once, and 1.4% sits in the top ten. The sample originates from a study of control samples from healthy donors and cancer patients. With 4 bases removed from V and 7 bases from J, the gap between germline ends came to 13 bases. The CDR3 has 13 amino acids. This receptor was obtained from a man between 25 and 39 years old in good health. Sequencing used blood. The rearrangement links TRBV12-3 or TRBV12-4 to TRBJ1-2; D possibly corresponds to TRBD1 (5 bases). CDR3 in amino acids: CASSWDGGVGYTF. DNA for the CDR3: TGTGCCAGCAGTTGGGACGGGGGGGTTGGCTACACCTTC.